Presented here are 31 T cell receptor beta chains from one specimen sequenced in a study of shared clonotypes between healthy human individuals. The table came from immunoSEQ multiplex PCR; TCRdb's copy has only in-frame clones and leaves some out. The data contain about 980,000 clones, 76% of them singletons. The sequencing sample was made of memory CD4+ T cells sorted from blood. The subset was: CD45RA-negative fraction. All receptors come from a man between 18 and 29 years old in good health.

The chain joins TRBV2 to TRBJ2-1, with D tentatively TRBD1 (6 bases). V was shortened by 4 bases and J by 6 bases, with 22 bases between the two germline ends. Germline V lookup: CDR1 SNHLY, CDR2 FYNNEI. The CDR3 covers 17 residues. For the CDR3, the DNA is TGTGCCAGCAGTGGGCACGGACAGAGGTTTGGATCCAATGAGCAGTTCTTC. It translates to CASSGHGQRFGSNEQFF.

The rearrangement links TRBV29-1 to TRBJ2-1; D is perhaps TRBD1 (6 bases). V was pared by 3 bases and J by 8 bases, with 11 bases between. The length of the CDR3 is 12 residues. Germline assignment: CDR1 SQVTM and CDR2 ANQGSEA. The CDR3 bases are TGCAGCGTTGAGTGGACAGTGGATGAGCAGTTCTTC. It codes for CSVEWTVDEQFF.

The CDR3 DNA follows: TGTGCCAGCAGCCCCGGGACGGAGTCAGGCTACGAGCAGTACTTC. The encoded protein is CASSPGTESGYEQYF. This chain connects TRBV6-5 to TRBJ2-7, with D possibly called TRBD1 or TRBD2 (5 bases each). The germline V gene has CDR1 MNHEY and CDR2 SVGAGI. This CDR3 has 15 amino acids. The ends were cut back, 6 bases at V and 3 bases at J, with 18 bases in the middle.

The gene calls are TRBV6-5 and TRBJ2-1; D ambiguous. Germline CDR1 reads MNHEY; CDR2 reads SVGAGI. Trimming took 6 bases from V and 6 from J, leaving 15 bases between them. The CDR3 sequence is 14 residues long. The CDR3 here is CASSRRVMSNEQFF. The CDR3 DNA follows: TGTGCCAGCAGCCGAAGGGTAATGAGCAATGAGCAGTTCTTC.

The chain carries TRBV5-4 and TRBJ1-6, with a tentative D call TRBD1 (6 bases). Between the trimmed V and J ends, which lost 2 bases and 5 bases, there was a span of 11 bases. This CDR3 comprises 15 residues. Looked up from germline, CDR1 is SGHNT and CDR2 is YYREEE (reference sequence). CDR3 DNA sequence: TGTGCCAGCAGCTTAGCAGGGGTGGATAATTCACCCCTCCACTTT. Protein: CASSLAGVDNSPLHF.

This clone showed up many times. This chain connects TRBV6-6 to TRBJ2-2, with D hard to call. Trimming stripped 2 bases from V and 7 bases from J, with 14 bases between. Germline-derived CDR1 and CDR2 are MNHNY and SVGAGI (reference sequence). There are 15 residues in the CDR3. CDR3: CASSYDTVHIGELFF. CDR3 nucleotides: TGTGCCAGCAGTTACGATACGGTGCATATCGGGGAGCTGTTTTTT.

This clone was seen more than once but under ten times. The chain joins TRBV7-8 to TRBJ2-7, with D perhaps TRBD1 or TRBD2 (5 bases each). Per the germline V gene, CDR1 is SGHVS and CDR2 is FQNEAQ. Trimming pared 5 bases from V and 0 bases from J, leaving 17 bases between. The CDR3 runs 16 residues. This CDR3 is CASSKNPGRSSYEQYF. CDR3 nucleotides: TGTGCCAGCAGCAAAAATCCGGGACGCAGCTCCTACGAGCAGTACTTC.

This clone has a count of ten or more. The rearrangement uses TRBV11-3 and TRBJ2-2, with TRBD2 identical over 7 bases. The trim removed 0 bases at V and 5 bases at J, leaving 3 bases unmatched. The germline gives CDR1 SGHNT, CDR2 YENEEA. The CDR3 has 15 residues. The CDR3, as DNA: TGTGCCAGCAGCTTAGATGGCGGGAGAACCGGGGAGCTGTTTTTT. Residues: CASSLDGGRTGELFF. The full variable domain, rest sourced from reference TRBV11-3 and TRBJ2-2, is EAGVVQSPRYKIIEKKQPVAFWCNPISGHNTLYWYLQNLGQGPELLIRYENEEAVDDSQLPKDRFSAERLKGVDSTLKIQPAELGDSAVYLCASSLDGGRTGELFFGEGSRLTVL.

The J gene is TRBJ2-5, the V gene TRBV6-9; D remains ambiguous. Per the germline V gene, CDR1 is MNHGY and CDR2 is SVAAGI. Trimming pared 7 bases from V and 0 bases from J, leaving 15 bases between. The CDR3 is 15 amino acids. CDR3 sequence reads: CASNPRLGYQETQYF. Here the CDR3 DNA reads TGTGCCAGCAACCCACGTCTAGGGTACCAAGAGACCCAGTACTTC.

This chain joins TRBV28 and TRBJ1-5; D gene ambiguous. The germline V gene encodes CDR1 MDHEN and CDR2 SYDVKM. CDR3 length equals 15 residues. V lost 2 bases and J 2 bases, leaving 10 bases between the germline ends. The CDR3 coding sequence is TGTGCCAGCAGTTTAACGGGGAACCGCAATCAGCCCCAGCATTTT. Translated: CASSLTGNRNQPQHF.

The chain couples TRBV11-2 to TRBJ2-1; TRBD1 agrees at 10 bases. V was pared by 0 bases and J by 6 bases, with 2 bases of the junction left unmatched. The germline CDR1 and CDR2 sequences are SGHAT and FQNNGV. The CDR3 is 15 amino acids. CDR3 sequence reads: CASSLDRQGANEQFF. The CDR3 nucleotides read TGTGCCAGCAGCTTAGACCGACAGGGGGCCAATGAGCAGTTCTTC.

This clone has only a few counts. The rearrangement joins TRBV10-3 to TRBJ2-3; a possible D gene is TRBD2 (7 bases). Germline V CDR1 and CDR2: ENHRY, SYGVKD. This CDR3 is 15 amino acids long. Trimming removed 0 bases from V and 6 bases from J, with 13 bases in between. CDR3 in amino acids: CAISESTGRGDTQYF. The CDR3 coding sequence is TGTGCCATCAGTGAGTCAACAGGGAGGGGGGATACGCAGTATTTT.

J is TRBJ1-2 and V is TRBV19; no clear D gene. V was trimmed by 5 bases and J by 7 bases, leaving 14 bases between them. In germline, CDR1 is LNHDA, CDR2 SQIVND (reference sequence). The CDR3 covers 13 residues. As DNA, the CDR3 is TGTGCCAGTAGTCCAAGAGAGTTGGGTGGCTACACCTTC. Encoded protein: CASSPRELGGYTF.

This clone was seen more than once but under ten times. V and J are TRBV27 and TRBJ1-4; D not resolved. The CDR3 extends over 17 amino acids. Between the trimmed V and J ends, which lost 4 bases and 1 base, there was a span of 16 bases. Germline assignment: CDR1 MNHEY and CDR2 SMNVEV (reference sequence). Written as DNA, the CDR3 is TGTGCCAGCAGTTGGGGAGCCGACGTCTTAACTAATGAAAAACTGTTTTTT. Amino acids: CASSWGADVLTNEKLFF.

This clone was observed a few times. This sample also contains other DNA sequences that code for the same CDR3. The V and J genes are TRBV2 and TRBJ2-2; no firm D call. This CDR3 has 13 residues. Germline CDR1 SNHLY, CDR2 FYNNEI. Trimming pared 2 bases from V and 5 bases from J, leaving 6 bases between. CDR3: CASSERRTGELFF. CDR3 DNA sequence: TGTGCCAGCAGTGAACGCAGGACCGGGGAGCTGTTTTTT.

CDR3 sequence (DNA): TGTGCCAGCTTGGACAGGGACCGCTACGAGCAGTACTTC. Translation: CASLDRDRYEQYF. The chain links TRBV6-6 to TRBJ2-7, with 8 bases matching TRBD1. V trimming: 8 bases; J trimming: 3 bases; junction bases outside the gene matches: 6. Germline V gene lookup returns CDR1 MNHNY and CDR2 SVGAGI (reference sequence). The length of the CDR3 is 13 residues.

V gene TRBV7-9 combines with J gene TRBJ2-5, with TRBD2 matching 12 bases. The CDR3 is 18 residues long. The junction had 10 bases not matched to a gene; V was cut back by 1 base and J by 4 bases. Looked up from germline, CDR1 is SEHNR and CDR2 is FQNEAQ (reference sequence). The CDR3 nucleotides read TGTGCCAGCAGCTTAGGGACTAGCGGGGATCCTGGTAGAGAGACCCAGTACTTC. This encodes CASSLGTSGDPGRETQYF.

This rearrangement joins TRBV7-8 to TRBJ1-1; 7 nucleotides agree with TRBD1. Trimming cost V 1 base and J 8 bases; bases outside gene matches: 7. The germline gives CDR1 SGHVS, CDR2 FQNEAQ. This CDR3 has 14 amino acids. The CDR3 DNA is TGTGCCAGCAGCTTAGTATTGATGGGACAGGAAGCTTTCTTT. This translates into CASSLVLMGQEAFF.

This rearrangement joins TRBV11-2 to TRBJ2-6; a possible D gene is TRBD2 (5 bases). Germline loops: CDR1 SGHAT, CDR2 FQNNGV. V lost 3 bases to trimming and J lost 0 bases, with 9 bases between them. The CDR3 totals 16 residues. CDR3 sequence reads: CASSFPGSSGANVLTF. DNA of the CDR3: TGTGCCAGCAGCTTCCCGGGGAGCTCTGGGGCCAACGTCCTGACTTTC.

The chain links TRBV5-1 to TRBJ2-7, with 10 bases fitting TRBD1. The CDR3 contains 15 residues. V was clipped by 4 bases and J by 9 bases; unmatched bases: 13. Germline V gene lookup returns CDR1 SGHRS and CDR2 YFSETQ. The CDR3 nucleotides read TGCGCCAGCAGCGCACAACCGGGACAGGGGCTATTGCAGTACTTC. Translated, it gives CASSAQPGQGLLQYF.

Remarks on this clone: Distinct nucleotide sequences in the sample also encode this CDR3. The rearrangement joins TRBV18 to TRBJ1-1; D gene ambiguous. This CDR3 region has 13 residues. Germline V CDR1 and CDR2: KGHSH, LQKENI. Trimming left V 0 bases short and J 5 bases short, with 7 bases between. In DNA, the CDR3 is TGTGCCAGCTCACCACCTGGCGGAACTGAAGCTTTCTTT. It is translated as CASSPPGGTEAFF.

The V and J genes are TRBV7-2 and TRBJ2-6; no clear D. Trimming removed 1 base from V and 1 base from J, with 11 bases in between. This CDR3 spans 17 amino acids. Germline V gene lookup returns CDR1 SGHTA and CDR2 FQGNSA. The CDR3 reads CASSLDGARSGANVLTF. The CDR3 bases are TGTGCCAGCAGCTTAGATGGCGCGAGGTCTGGGGCCAACGTCCTGACTTTC.

V gene TRBV5-5 combines with J gene TRBJ2-7, with 8 bases matching TRBD1. The germline CDR1 and CDR2 sequences are SGHKS and YYEKEE (reference sequence). There are 14 residues in the CDR3. Trimming took 4 bases from V and 2 from J; bases not matched to a gene: 5. In DNA form, the CDR3 reads TGTGCCAGCAGCGCGGACAGGGCCCCCTACGAGCAGTACTTC. It encodes CASSADRAPYEQYF.

This clone has just a few counts. The V call is TRBV30, the J call TRBJ2-5; 7 bases align to TRBD1. CDR3 length: 12 residues. Germline CDR1 is GTSNPN and CDR2 is SVGIG (reference sequence). V was clipped by 5 bases and J by 5 bases; unmatched bases: 5. The CDR3 loop reads CAWDTGAETQYF. The CDR3 nucleotides read TGTGCCTGGGACACAGGGGCGGAGACCCAGTACTTC.

This clone was counted at least ten times. V usage is TRBV5-5 and J usage is TRBJ2-7, with a tentative D call TRBD1 (7 bases). Germline V gives CDR1 SGHKS, CDR2 YYEKEE (reference sequence). V lost 3 bases and J 4 bases, leaving 14 bases between the germline ends. The CDR3 runs to 14 residues. CDR3 DNA: TGTGCCAGCAGCTCGGGGGACAGCCGATACGAGCAGTACTTC. Protein: CASSSGDSRYEQYF.

There are a few counts of this clone. The chain joins TRBV2 to TRBJ1-1; the match to TRBD1 covers 8 bases. This CDR3 comprises 14 residues. CDR1 and CDR2 (germline): SNHLY, FYNNEI. The V segment lost 7 bases and the J segment 1 base; nucleotides outside the gene matches: 5. CDR3 protein: CASNLGTGNTEAFF. The CDR3 coding sequence is TGTGCCAGCAATTTAGGGACAGGGAACACTGAAGCTTTCTTT.

This clone was picked up one time. The V gene is TRBV14, the J gene TRBJ2-2; D ambiguous. Trimming took off 3 bases at V and 6 bases at J, with 14 bases between the two ends. The V gene's germline CDR1 is SGHDN and CDR2 FVKESK. This CDR3 region has 15 residues. The CDR3 sequence: CASSHPTRAPGELFF. The CDR3 DNA follows: TGTGCCAGCAGCCACCCCACGAGAGCCCCCGGGGAGCTGTTTTTT. The full variable domain, completed using reference TRBV14 and TRBJ2-2, is EAGVTQFPSHSVIEKGQTVTLRCDPISGHDNLYWYRRVMGKEIKFLLHFVKESKQDESGMPNNRFLAERTGGTYSTLKVQPAELEDSGVYFCASSHPTRAPGELFFGEGSRLTVL.

The CDR3 reads CASREGWEQFF. CDR3 DNA sequence: TGCGCCAGCCGGGAGGGATGGGAGCAGTTCTTC. The chain joins TRBV5-1 to TRBJ2-1; 8 bases are a match to TRBD2. Germline V gene lookup returns CDR1 SGHRS and CDR2 YFSETQ. Trimming at V came to 7 bases and at J to 10 bases, leaving 4 bases not matched to a gene. This CDR3 spans 11 amino acids.

The count of this clone is one. The chain carries TRBV5-4 and TRBJ1-6; tentatively, D is TRBD1 (6 bases). The CDR3 contains 14 residues. Trimming took 4 bases from V and 6 from J, leaving 11 bases between them. The germline gives CDR1 SGHNT, CDR2 YYREEE (reference sequence). The CDR3 DNA reads as TGTGCCAGCAGCAACAGGGTGGGTAATTCACCCCTCCACTTT. It specifies CASSNRVGNSPLHF.

V usage is TRBV5-1 and J usage is TRBJ2-5; TRBD1 or TRBD2 may be the D gene (6 bases each). Germline V gives CDR1 SGHRS, CDR2 YFSETQ. The CDR3 has 16 residues. Trimming removed 5 bases at V and 1 base at J, with 18 bases between. CDR3 in amino acids: CASSSWGADSQETQYF. CDR3 DNA: TGCGCCAGCAGTTCTTGGGGGGCGGACTCCCAAGAGACCCAGTACTTC.

The chain uses TRBV5-6 and TRBJ1-5, with D perhaps matching TRBD1 (5 bases). Trimming took 0 bases from V and 7 from J, leaving 11 bases between them. The CDR3 covers 14 residues. Per germline, CDR1 SGHDT and CDR2 YYEEEE. CDR3 nucleotide sequence: TGTGCCAGCAGCTTGGGTATTGCAGGGCAGCCCCAGCATTTT. Its protein product is CASSLGIAGQPQHF.